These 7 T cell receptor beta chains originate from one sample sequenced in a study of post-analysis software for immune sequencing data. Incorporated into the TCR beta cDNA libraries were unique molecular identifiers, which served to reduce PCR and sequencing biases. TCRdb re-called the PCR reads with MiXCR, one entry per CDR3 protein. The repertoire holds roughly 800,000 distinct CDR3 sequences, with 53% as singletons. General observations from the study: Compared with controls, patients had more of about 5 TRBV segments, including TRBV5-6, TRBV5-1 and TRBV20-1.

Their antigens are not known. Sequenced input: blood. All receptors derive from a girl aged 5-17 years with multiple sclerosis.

The CDR3 region is CAWSDRVTYEQYF. CDR3 sequence (DNA): TGTGCCTGGAGTGACAGGGTGACCTACGAGCAGTACTTC. The chain combines TRBV30 with TRBJ2-5, with a possible D match to TRBD1 (6 bases). The J call may be faulty, since TRBJ2-7 better matches the DNA end. The CDR3 consists of 13 residues. Germline CDR1 is GTSNPN and CDR2 is SVGIG (reference sequence).

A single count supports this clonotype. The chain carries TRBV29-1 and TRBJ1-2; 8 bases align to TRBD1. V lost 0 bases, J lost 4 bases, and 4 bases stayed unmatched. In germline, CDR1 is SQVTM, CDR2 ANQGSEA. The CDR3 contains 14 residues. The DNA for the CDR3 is TGCAGCGTTGAAGATCAGGGGGCGGGCTATGGCTACACCTTC. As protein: CSVEDQGAGYGYTF.

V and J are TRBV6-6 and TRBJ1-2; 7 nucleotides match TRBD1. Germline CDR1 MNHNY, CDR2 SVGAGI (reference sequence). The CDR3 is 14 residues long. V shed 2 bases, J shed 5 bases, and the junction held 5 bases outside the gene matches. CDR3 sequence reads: CASSYDPRGYGYTF. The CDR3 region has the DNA TGTGCCAGCAGTTACGACCCCAGGGGGTATGGCTACACCTTC.

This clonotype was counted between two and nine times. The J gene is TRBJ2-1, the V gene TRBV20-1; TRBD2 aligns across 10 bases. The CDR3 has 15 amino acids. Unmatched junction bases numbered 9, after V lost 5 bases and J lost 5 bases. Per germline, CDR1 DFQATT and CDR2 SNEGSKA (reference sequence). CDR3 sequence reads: CSALSGRAENNEQFF. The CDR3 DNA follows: TGCAGTGCTTTAAGCGGGAGGGCCGAAAACAATGAGCAGTTCTTC.

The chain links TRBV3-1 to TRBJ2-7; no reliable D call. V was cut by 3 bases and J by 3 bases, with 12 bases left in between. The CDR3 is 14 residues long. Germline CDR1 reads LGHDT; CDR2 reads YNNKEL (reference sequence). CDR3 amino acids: CASSQSWNRYEQYF. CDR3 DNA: TGTGCCAGCAGCCAGTCGTGGAACCGCTACGAGCAGTACTTC.

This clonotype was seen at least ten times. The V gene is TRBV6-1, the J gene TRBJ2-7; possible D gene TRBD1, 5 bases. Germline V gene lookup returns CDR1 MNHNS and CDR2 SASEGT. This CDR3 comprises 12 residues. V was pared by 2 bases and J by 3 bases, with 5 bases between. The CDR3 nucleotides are TGTGCCAGCAGTGAACAGGGCTACGAGCAGTACTTC. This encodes CASSEQGYEQYF.

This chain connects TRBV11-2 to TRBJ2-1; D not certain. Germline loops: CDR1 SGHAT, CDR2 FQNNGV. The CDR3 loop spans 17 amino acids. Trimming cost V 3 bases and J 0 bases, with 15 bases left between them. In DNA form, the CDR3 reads TGTGCCAGCAGCTTTTTCTCCAAGTGGAGCTCCTACAATGAGCAGTTCTTC. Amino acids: CASSFFSKWSSYNEQFF.